These T cell receptor beta chains were read from a single sample in a study of T cell repertoires in urothelial bladder cancer. Some clones are missing from TCRdb's copy, which holds only in-frame ones; the method was immunoSEQ multiplex PCR. The sample yields about 14,000 clones, 60% to 70% seen once. Sample: tumor-infiltrating cells from bladder cancer. Receptors were obtained from a human donor with urothelial carcinoma. The CDR3 runs from the conserved cysteine through the conserved F or W. The D gene is left open where the match is weak. A clone size is listed for some rows: how often the clone was seen (once, few, many), or a class if it is expanded.

TGTGCCAGCAGCAGCACTCACCGGACAGGGGGCAGTGAGAACACTGAAGCTTTCTTT | CASSSTHRTGGSENTEAFF | TRBJ1-1 | TRBD1 | TRBV7-8 | once
TGTGCCAGCACCAAGGGTCGACTATATGGCTACACCTTC | CASTKGRLYGYTF | TRBJ1-2 | - | TRBV6-5 | -
TGTGCCAGCAGCAACCAGGGGCTAACCGAAGCTTTCTTT | CASSNQGLTEAFF | TRBJ1-1 | - | TRBV14 | -
TGCGCCAGCAGCCCCGTCCACCAGGGGGTTTGGAATGAGCAGTTCTTC | CASSPVHQGVWNEQFF | TRBJ2-1 | TRBD1 | TRBV4-3 | -
TGCGCCAGCAGCTTGGTAGGCTCGAGCTCTGGAAACACCATATATTTT | CASSLVGSSSGNTIYF | TRBJ1-3 | - | TRBV5-1 | -
TGTGCCAGCAGCCAAGCCGGGGGCACAACTAATGAAAAACTGTTTTTT | CASSQAGGTTNEKLFF | TRBJ1-4 | - | TRBV4-2 | -
TGTGCCAGCAGCGGGGACCCTAAATACACTGAAGCTTTCTTT | CASSGDPKYTEAFF | TRBJ1-1 | - | TRBV9 | few
TGTGCCAGCAGTAACAGCTACGGCCAGCCCCAGCATTTT | CASSNSYGQPQHF | TRBJ1-5 | - | TRBV6-1 | -
TGTGCCAGCAGCCAAAACAGGGGAGAAGCTTTCTTT | CASSQNRGEAFF | TRBJ1-1 | TRBD1 | TRBV2 | few
TGTGCCAGCAGCAAAGTAAGCGGGGAGCTGTTTTTT | CASSKVSGELFF | TRBJ2-2 | - | TRBV5-4 | -
TGCGCCAGCAGAAATACAGGCGAGTTAATTGAAGCTTTCTTT | CASRNTGELIEAFF | TRBJ1-1 | - | TRBV5-1 | once
TGTGCCAGCACTCGGAGCGGGGATGAAAAACTGTTTTTT | CASTRSGDEKLFF | TRBJ1-4 | - | TRBV6-1 | once
TGTGCCAGCAGTGAGGTTTCGAACACCGGGGAGCTGTTTTTT | CASSEVSNTGELFF | TRBJ2-2 | - | TRBV6-4 | -
TGTGCCAGCTCACCACCGGGAAAGGGGGCGAATCAGCCCCAGCATTTT | CASSPPGKGANQPQHF | TRBJ1-5 | TRBD1 | TRBV18 | -
TGTGCCAGCAGCGTCGGGACTGCTCCCATATATTTT | CASSVGTAPIYF | TRBJ1-3 | - | TRBV9 | -
TGTGCCAGCTCACGCACACAGGGCGGCAATCAGCCCCAGCATTTT | CASSRTQGGNQPQHF | TRBJ1-5 | - | TRBV18 | once
TGTGCCAGCAGACTCTTGGGGGCAAGGTCCGGGGAGCTGTTTTTT | CASRLLGARSGELFF | TRBJ2-2 | - | TRBV6-5 | -
TGTGCCAGCAGCTTAGGGCGCCGAGTGGGGCGGAGTTCACCCCTCCACTTT | CASSLGRRVGRSSPLHF | TRBJ1-6 | - | TRBV7-8 | -